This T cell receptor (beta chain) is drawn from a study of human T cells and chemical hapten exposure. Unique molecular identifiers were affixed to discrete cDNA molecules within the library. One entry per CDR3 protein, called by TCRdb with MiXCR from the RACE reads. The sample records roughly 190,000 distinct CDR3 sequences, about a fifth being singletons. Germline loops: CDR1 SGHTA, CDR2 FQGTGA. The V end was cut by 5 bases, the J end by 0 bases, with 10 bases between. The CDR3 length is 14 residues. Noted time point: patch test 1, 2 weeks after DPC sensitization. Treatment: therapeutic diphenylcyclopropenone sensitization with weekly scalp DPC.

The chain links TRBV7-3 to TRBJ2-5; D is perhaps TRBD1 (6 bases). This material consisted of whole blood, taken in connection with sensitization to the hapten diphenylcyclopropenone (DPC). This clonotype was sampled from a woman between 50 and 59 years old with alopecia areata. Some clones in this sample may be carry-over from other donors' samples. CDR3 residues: CASSAQGYQETQYF. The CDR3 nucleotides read TGTGCCAGCAGCGCCCAGGGGTACCAAGAGACCCAGTACTTC. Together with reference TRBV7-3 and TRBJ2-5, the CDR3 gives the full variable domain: GAGVSQTPSNKVTEKGKYVELRCDPISGHTALYWYRQSLGQGPEFLIYFQGTGAADDSGLPNDRFFAVRPEGSVSTLKIQRTERGDSAVYLCASSAQGYQETQYFGPGTRLLVL.